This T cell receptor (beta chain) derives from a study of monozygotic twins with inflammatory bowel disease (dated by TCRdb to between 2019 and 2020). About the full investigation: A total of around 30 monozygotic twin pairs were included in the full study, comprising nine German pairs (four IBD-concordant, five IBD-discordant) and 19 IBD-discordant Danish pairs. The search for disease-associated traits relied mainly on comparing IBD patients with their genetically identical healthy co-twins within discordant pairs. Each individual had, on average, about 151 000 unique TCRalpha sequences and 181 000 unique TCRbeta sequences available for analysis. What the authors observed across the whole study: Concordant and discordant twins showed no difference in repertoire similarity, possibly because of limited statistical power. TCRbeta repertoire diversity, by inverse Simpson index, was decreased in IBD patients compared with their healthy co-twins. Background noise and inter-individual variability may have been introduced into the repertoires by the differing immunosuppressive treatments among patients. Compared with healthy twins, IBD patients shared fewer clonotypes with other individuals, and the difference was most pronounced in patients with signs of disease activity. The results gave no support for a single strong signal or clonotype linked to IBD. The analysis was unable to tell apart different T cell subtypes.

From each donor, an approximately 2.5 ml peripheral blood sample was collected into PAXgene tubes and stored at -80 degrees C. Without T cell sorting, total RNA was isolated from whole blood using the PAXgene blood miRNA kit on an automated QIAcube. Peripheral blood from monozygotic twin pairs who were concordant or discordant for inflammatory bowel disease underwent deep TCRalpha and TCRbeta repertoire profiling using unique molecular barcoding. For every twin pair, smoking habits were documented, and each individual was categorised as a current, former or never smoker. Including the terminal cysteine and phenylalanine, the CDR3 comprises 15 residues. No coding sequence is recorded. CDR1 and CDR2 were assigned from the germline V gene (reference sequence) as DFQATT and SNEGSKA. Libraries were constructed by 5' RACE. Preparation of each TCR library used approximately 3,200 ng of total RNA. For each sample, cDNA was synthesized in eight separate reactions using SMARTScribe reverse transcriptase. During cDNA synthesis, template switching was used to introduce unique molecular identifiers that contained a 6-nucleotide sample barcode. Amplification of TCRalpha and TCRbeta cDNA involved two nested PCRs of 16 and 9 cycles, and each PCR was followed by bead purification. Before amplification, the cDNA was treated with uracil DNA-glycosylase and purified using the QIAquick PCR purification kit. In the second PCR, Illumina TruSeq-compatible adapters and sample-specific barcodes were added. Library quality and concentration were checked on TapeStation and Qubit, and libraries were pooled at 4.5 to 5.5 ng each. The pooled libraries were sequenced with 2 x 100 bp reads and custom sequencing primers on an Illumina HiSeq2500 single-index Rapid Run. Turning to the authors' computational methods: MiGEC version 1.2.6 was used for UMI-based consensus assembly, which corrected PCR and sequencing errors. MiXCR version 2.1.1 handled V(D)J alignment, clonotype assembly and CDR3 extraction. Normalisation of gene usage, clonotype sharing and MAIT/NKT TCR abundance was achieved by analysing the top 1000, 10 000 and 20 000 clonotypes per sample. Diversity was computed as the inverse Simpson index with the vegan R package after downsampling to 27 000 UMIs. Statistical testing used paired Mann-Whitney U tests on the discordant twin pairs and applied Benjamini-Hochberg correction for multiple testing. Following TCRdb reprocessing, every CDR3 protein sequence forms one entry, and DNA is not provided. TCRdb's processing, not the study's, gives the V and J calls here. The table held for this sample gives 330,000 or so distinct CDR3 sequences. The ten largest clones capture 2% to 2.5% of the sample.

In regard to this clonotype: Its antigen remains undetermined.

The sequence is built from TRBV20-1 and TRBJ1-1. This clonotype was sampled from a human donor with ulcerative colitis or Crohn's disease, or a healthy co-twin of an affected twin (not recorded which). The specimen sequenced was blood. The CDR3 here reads CSARLPGLKNTEAFF.